This entry lists 28 T cell receptor beta chains sequenced from one sample in a study of identical twins. MiXCR was run by TCRdb on the 5' RACE reads, yielding one entry per CDR3 protein. This table has 1.5 million to 2 million distinct CDR3 sequences, about 31% appearing once. The sequenced sample consisted of cord blood. The receptors were gathered from a newborn girl in good health.

The chain is built from TRBV9 and TRBJ1-5, with D possibly being TRBD1 (5 bases). There are 16 residues in the CDR3. Trimming took 3 bases from V and 0 from J, leaving 13 bases between them. In germline, CDR1 is SGDLS, CDR2 YYNGEE. Here the CDR3 DNA reads TGTGCCAGCAGCGCGGGGGGAGGACTTAGCAATCAGCCCCAGCATTTT. This encodes CASSAGGGLSNQPQHF.

The chain joins TRBV5-1 to TRBJ2-4, with TRBD1 as a possible D gene (6 bases). Near its end, the DNA agrees better with TRBJ2-7, so the J call may be wrong. The CDR3 runs 15 residues. Per germline, CDR1 SGHRS and CDR2 YFSETQ. In DNA form, the CDR3 reads TGCGCCAGCAGCTTGGCCTGGACAGAGGAGCACGAGCAGTACTTC. It is translated as CASSLAWTEEHEQYF.

The J gene is TRBJ1-6, the V gene TRBV10-3; D remains ambiguous. The CDR3 is 15 amino acids. Trimming stripped 6 bases from V and 0 bases from J, with 9 bases between. CDR1 ENHRY and CDR2 SYGVKD come from the germline V gene. The CDR3 spells CAISSQSSYNSPLHF. As DNA, the CDR3 is TGTGCCATCAGCTCACAGAGCTCCTATAATTCACCCCTCCACTTT.

The chain uses TRBV5-1 and TRBJ2-2; the D is unclear. This CDR3 region has 14 residues. Trimming took off 1 base at V and 7 bases at J, with 11 bases between the two ends. Germline values: CDR1 SGHRS, CDR2 YFSETQ. Here the CDR3 reads CASSLTFRSGELFF. The CDR3 DNA follows: TGCGCCAGCAGCTTGACGTTCCGGAGCGGGGAGCTGTTTTTT.

The chain recombines TRBV27 with TRBJ2-2, with D possibly TRBD1 on 8 matching bases. V shed 6 bases and J shed 0 bases, with 20 bases lying between them. Germline CDR1 and CDR2: MNHEY and SMNVEV (reference sequence). The CDR3 has 18 amino acids. The CDR3: CASRALATGGANTGELFF. CDR3 nucleotides: TGTGCCAGCAGAGCCTTGGCCACAGGGGGGGCGAACACCGGGGAGCTGTTTTTT.

This clonotype was seen only a few times. V and J are TRBV29-1 and TRBJ2-7; possible D gene TRBD1, 5 bases. The length of the CDR3 is 14 residues. V lost 5 bases and J lost 2, with 16 bases in between. The germline CDR1 and CDR2 sequences are SQVTM and ANQGSEA. The CDR3 protein is CSVSDKGATYEQYF. CDR3 coding DNA: TGCAGCGTTTCGGACAAGGGCGCGACCTACGAGCAGTACTTC.

V gene TRBV5-6 combines with J gene TRBJ2-7; TRBD2 is a possible D gene (7 bases). CDR3 length: 17 residues. The V gene lost 4 bases and the J gene lost 2 bases, with 22 bases spanning the gap. CDR1 and CDR2 (germline): SGHDT, YYEEEE. CDR3 bases: TGTGCCAGCAGCGGATACGAGGGACGGGGGGCCCCCTACGAGCAGTACTTC. Its protein product is CASSGYEGRGAPYEQYF.

The chain uses TRBV6-5 and TRBJ1-2, with 8 bases that match TRBD1. Trimming removed 2 bases from V and 8 bases from J; junction bases left unmatched: 4. The CDR3 sequence is 13 residues long. Germline assignment: CDR1 MNHEY and CDR2 SVGAGI. The CDR3 bases are TGTGCCAGCAGTTACGGGACAGGAGAAGGCTACACCTTC. As protein: CASSYGTGEGYTF.

Comment on this clonotype: The junction does not match germline at one end; this may be a read error. V usage is TRBV4-2 and J usage is TRBJ2-1; 9 positions agree with TRBD2. Germline CDR1 is LGHNA and CDR2 is YNFKEQ. This CDR3 comprises 13 residues. DNA for the CDR3: TGTGCCACCAGCAAAGCGGGAGGCAATGAGCAGTTCTTC. Translation: CATSKAGGNEQFF.

DNA for the CDR3: TGTGCCAGCAGTTATCCTGGGCTAGCGGGAACTACTCTCTACGAGCAGTACTTC. This gives the protein CASSYPGLAGTTLYEQYF. The rearrangement links TRBV6-5 to TRBJ2-7, with 9 bases that match TRBD2. The junction had 15 bases not matched to a gene; V was cut back by 3 bases and J by 3 bases. Germline values: CDR1 MNHEY, CDR2 SVGAGI. CDR3 length equals 18 residues.

The chain links TRBV27 to TRBJ2-7, with 8 bases that match TRBD2. The CDR3 sequence is 16 residues long. Germline CDR1 reads MNHEY; CDR2 reads SMNVEV (reference sequence). V was clipped by 2 bases and J by 3 bases; unmatched bases: 9. The CDR3 region is CASSLTQRENGYEQYF. In DNA form, the CDR3 reads TGTGCCAGCAGTTTAACCCAGCGGGAGAACGGCTACGAGCAGTACTTC.

This clonotype was picked up one time. The chain uses TRBV2 and TRBJ1-2; TRBD1 matches 8 bases. The J segment lost 6 bases and the V segment lost 9 bases, leaving 12 bases of the junction unmatched. The germline gives CDR1 SNHLY, CDR2 FYNNEI. The CDR3 consists of 14 residues. Here the CDR3 DNA reads TGTGCCAGAGCCCCAATGGACAGGGAGAATGGCTACACCTTC. Amino acid sequence: CARAPMDRENGYTF.

The chain links TRBV12-3 or TRBV12-4 to TRBJ2-7, with TRBD2 matching 16 bases. V lost 5 bases to trimming and J lost 5 bases; unmatched junction nucleotides: 9. This CDR3 comprises 17 residues. The CDR3 coding sequence is TGTGCCAGCAGTCAGGGGACTAGCGGGAGGGCCCTAGACGAGCAGTACTTC. It encodes CASSQGTSGRALDEQYF.

The V call is TRBV7-9, the J call TRBJ2-7; no firm D call. Trimming removed 1 base from V and 6 bases from J, with 7 bases in between. The CDR3 has 12 residues. The germline CDR1 and CDR2 sequences are SEHNR and FQNEAQ (reference sequence). This chain's CDR3 is CASSLVSPEQYF. CDR3 sequence (DNA): TGTGCCAGCAGCTTAGTCTCGCCCGAGCAGTACTTC.

This clonotype was found a few times. The CDR3: CAVLAENSYNEQFF. In nucleotides, the CDR3 is TGTGCCGTATTAGCGGAGAATTCCTACAATGAGCAGTTCTTC. The chain employs TRBV2 and TRBJ2-1, with TRBD2 as a possible D gene (6 bases). The CDR3 covers 14 residues. Germline values: CDR1 SNHLY, CDR2 FYNNEI. V shed 11 bases and J shed 1 base, with 15 bases lying between them.

This clonotype was counted between two and nine times. The V and J genes are TRBV20-1 and TRBJ2-1; 10 bases agree with TRBD2. CDR1 is DFQATT, CDR2 SNEGSKA, per germline (reference sequence). The CDR3 totals 14 residues. J was trimmed by 7 bases and V by 6 bases; bases with no gene match: 9. Written as DNA, the CDR3 is TGCAGTGCCACTCCGGGACTAGCGCCAAATGAGCAGTTCTTC. This translates into CSATPGLAPNEQFF.

This clonotype appeared a few times. The chain uses TRBV5-1 and TRBJ2-7, with 12 bases that match TRBD2. The CDR3 spans 15 residues. Germline V CDR1 and CDR2: SGHRS, YFSETQ. With V trimmed by 2 bases and J by 7 bases, 7 bases remained unmatched. Written as DNA, the CDR3 is TGCGCCAGCAGCTTTACTAGCGGGGGGTTCAATGAGCAGTACTTC. Protein product: CASSFTSGGFNEQYF.

V and J are TRBV20-1 and TRBJ1-3; D is undetermined. Germline lookup yields CDR1 DFQATT and CDR2 SNEGSKA (reference sequence). Trimming removed 2 bases from V and 0 bases from J, with 5 bases in between. The CDR3 sequence is 13 residues long. The CDR3 sequence: CSARISSGNTIYF. The CDR3 DNA reads TGCAGTGCTAGAATAAGCTCTGGAAACACCATATATTTT.

This clonotype was picked up one time. This chain links TRBV5-1 with TRBJ1-5; D unresolved. The CDR3 has 16 amino acids. The V gene's germline CDR1 is SGHRS and CDR2 YFSETQ. Trimming removed 4 bases from V and 3 bases from J, with 17 bases in between. The CDR3 is CASSRLPGGFNQPQHF. The CDR3 nucleotides are TGCGCCAGCAGCCGACTCCCGGGCGGATTCAATCAGCCCCAGCATTTT.

The chain uses TRBV7-6 and TRBJ1-2, with 8 nucleotides matching TRBD1. The CDR3 spans 15 residues. J was trimmed by 6 bases and V by 3 bases; bases with no gene match: 9. Germline V gives CDR1 SGHVS, CDR2 FNYEAQ. The CDR3 spells CASSFGAGGQDGYTF. The CDR3 DNA reads as TGTGCCAGCAGCTTTGGGGCAGGGGGACAGGATGGCTACACCTTC.

Notes on this clonotype: Possible read error: a much larger clone is one base away. This sequence joins TRBV7-8 and TRBJ2-1; 8 bases map to TRBD1. The V segment lost 0 bases and the J segment 6 bases; nucleotides outside the gene matches: 7. The CDR3 length is 16 residues. Germline CDR1 is SGHVS and CDR2 is FQNEAQ. Here the CDR3 reads CASSLARAGGCNEQFF. The CDR3, as DNA: TGTGCCAGCAGCTTAGCTAGGGCAGGGGGCTGCAATGAGCAGTTCTTC. Complete variable domain (other parts from reference TRBV7-8 and TRBJ2-1): GAGVSQSPRYKVAKRGQDVALRCDPISGHVSLFWYQQALGQGPEFLTYFQNEAQLDKSGLPSDRFFAERPEGSVSTLKIQRTQQEDSAVYLCASSLARAGGCNEQFFGPGTRLTVL.

This clonotype was seen only a few times. V and J are TRBV20-1 and TRBJ2-5; tentative D call: TRBD1 (5 bases). The V end lost 3 bases, the J end lost 1 base, and 9 bases lay between the germline ends. This CDR3 is 13 amino acids long. Per germline, CDR1 DFQATT and CDR2 SNEGSKA (reference sequence). The CDR3 sequence is CSASRGIQETQYF. The CDR3 nucleotides are TGCAGTGCTAGTAGGGGTATCCAAGAGACCCAGTACTTC.

This chain connects TRBV20-1 to TRBJ2-4; D not resolved. CDR3 length: 14 amino acids. The V end lost 1 base, the J end lost 0 bases, and 7 bases lay between the germline ends. From germline, CDR1 is DFQATT and CDR2 SNEGSKA (reference sequence). The CDR3 region has the DNA TGCAGTGCTAGAGCGTCTCTAGCCAAAAACATTCAGTACTTC. This codes for CSARASLAKNIQYF.

For this clonotype: Sequence at one end of the junction differs from germline and may be a read error. The V and J genes are TRBV3-1 and TRBJ2-5; D unclear. Per germline, CDR1 LGHDT and CDR2 YNNKEL (reference sequence). The CDR3 spans 15 residues. In DNA, the CDR3 is TGTGCCAGCAGACAAGCGTCACAAAACCAAGAGACCCAGTACTTC. Translated, it gives CASRQASQNQETQYF.

This chain uses TRBV12-3 or TRBV12-4 with TRBJ2-7; the D is unclear. Between the trimmed V and J ends, which lost 6 bases and 2 bases, there was a span of 14 bases. The CDR3 has 14 residues. CDR3 DNA sequence: TGTGCCAGCAGATCCCGAGACGTCGCCTACGAGCAGTACTTC. It specifies CASRSRDVAYEQYF.

This rearrangement joins TRBV12-3 or TRBV12-4 to TRBJ1-1; TRBD1 is a possible D gene (6 bases). V lost 6 bases to trimming and J lost 7 bases, with 12 bases between them. The CDR3 runs 12 residues. The CDR3 loop reads CASSPDRFEAFF. CDR3 DNA: TGTGCCAGCAGCCCCGACAGGTTTGAAGCTTTCTTT.

This sequence joins TRBV28 and TRBJ2-1; TRBD2 is a possible D gene (7 bases). V dropped 9 bases and J dropped 6 bases, with 18 bases sitting between them. Germline loops: CDR1 MDHEN, CDR2 SYDVKM. This CDR3 contains 14 residues. The CDR3 nucleotides are TGTGCCAGTTGGGGGGGAACAGGGTCCAATGAGCAGTTCTTC. Protein product: CASWGGTGSNEQFF.

The chain is built from TRBV2 and TRBJ2-7; 8 bases align to TRBD1. From germline, CDR1 is SNHLY and CDR2 FYNNEI. The V gene end was trimmed by 6 bases and the J gene end by 3 bases; junction bases not matched to a gene: 13. This CDR3 has 16 residues. This CDR3 reads CASRGFVSRGLYEQYF. CDR3 in DNA: TGTGCCAGCAGGGGATTTGTGAGCAGGGGGCTCTACGAGCAGTACTTC. The variable domain in full, with the rest retrieved from reference TRBV2 and TRBJ2-7, is EPEVTQTPSHQVTQMGQEVILRCVPISNHLYFYWYRQILGQKVEFLVSFYNNEISEKSEIFDDQFSVERPDGSNFTLKIRSTKLEDSAMYFCASRGFVSRGLYEQYFGPGTRLTVT.